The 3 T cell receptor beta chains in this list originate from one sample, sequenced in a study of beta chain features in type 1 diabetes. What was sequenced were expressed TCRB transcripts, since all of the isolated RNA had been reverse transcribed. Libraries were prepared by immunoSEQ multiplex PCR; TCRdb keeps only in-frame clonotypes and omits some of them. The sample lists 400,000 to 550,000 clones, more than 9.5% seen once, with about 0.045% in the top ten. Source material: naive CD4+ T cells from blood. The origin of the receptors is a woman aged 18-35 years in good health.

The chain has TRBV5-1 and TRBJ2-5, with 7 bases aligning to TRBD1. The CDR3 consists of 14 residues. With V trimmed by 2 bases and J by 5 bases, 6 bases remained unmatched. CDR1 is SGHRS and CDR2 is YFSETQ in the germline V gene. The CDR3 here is CASSFRGRNETQYF. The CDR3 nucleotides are TGCGCCAGCAGCTTTAGGGGGCGCAATGAGACCCAGTACTTC.

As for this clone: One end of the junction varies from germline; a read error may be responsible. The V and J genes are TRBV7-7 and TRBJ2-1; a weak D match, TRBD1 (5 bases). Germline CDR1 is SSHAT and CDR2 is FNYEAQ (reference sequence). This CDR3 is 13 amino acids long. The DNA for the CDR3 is TGTGCTAGCAGTACAGGCCCCTACAATGAGCAGTTCTTC. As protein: CASSTGPYNEQFF.

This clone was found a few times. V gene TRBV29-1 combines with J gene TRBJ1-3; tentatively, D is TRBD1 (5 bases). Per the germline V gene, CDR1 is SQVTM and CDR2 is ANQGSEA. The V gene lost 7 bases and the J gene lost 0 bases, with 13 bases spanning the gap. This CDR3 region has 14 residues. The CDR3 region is CSALQDHSGNTIYF. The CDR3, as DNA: TGCAGCGCCCTACAGGATCACTCTGGAAACACCATATATTTT.